These 20 T cell receptor beta chains were sequenced from one sample in a study of T cell changes during pregnancy in multiple sclerosis. The table came from immunoSEQ multiplex PCR; TCRdb's copy has only in-frame clones and leaves some out. The sample lists around 64,000 clones; 92% were seen once. Here the sequenced sample was CD4+ T cells from peripheral blood mononuclear cells, taken after pregnancy. Receptors were obtained from a female donor with multiple sclerosis, enrolled in a pregnancy study.

This clone was seen a single time. This chain joins TRBV11-2 and TRBJ1-6, with D perhaps matching TRBD1 (5 bases). CDR3 size: 13 residues. The germline V and J ends were trimmed by 3 bases and 14 bases, with 14 bases remaining between them. CDR1 and CDR2 from the germline V gene are SGHAT and FQNNGV. CDR3 sequence: CASSLGQPRALHF. CDR3 nucleotides: TGTGCCAGCAGCTTGGGGCAGCCCAGAGCCCTCCACTTT.

This chain uses TRBV4-1 with TRBJ2-3; TRBD1 aligns across 10 bases. Per the germline V gene, CDR1 is MGHRA and CDR2 is YSYEKL. The junction had 28 bases not matched to a gene; V was cut back by 9 bases and J by 4 bases. This CDR3 has 21 residues. The CDR3 sequence: CASSVALRTGGWVGGADTQYF. The CDR3 region has the DNA TGCGCCAGTTCGGTAGCCCTTCGGACAGGGGGGTGGGTGGGTGGTGCAGATACGCAGTATTTT.

The rearrangement links TRBV9 to TRBJ2-3; D may be TRBD2 (6 bases). CDR3 length: 15 amino acids. V was clipped by 0 bases and J by 2 bases, with 10 bases between them. From germline, CDR1 is SGDLS and CDR2 YYNGEE. The CDR3 region has the DNA TGTGCCAGCAGCGTAGTGGAGGGCCCCACAGATACGCAGTATTTT. It yields the protein CASSVVEGPTDTQYF.

The J gene is TRBJ2-7, the V gene TRBV18; no definite D call. Between the trimmed V and J ends, which lost 4 bases and 6 bases, there was a span of 10 bases. The germline V gene encodes CDR1 KGHSH and CDR2 LQKENI. The CDR3 totals 12 residues. The CDR3 region has the DNA TGTGCCAGCTCACTCGAGAACTCCGAGCAGTACTTC. Protein sequence: CASSLENSEQYF. The whole variable domain, remainder taken from reference TRBV18 and TRBJ2-7, is NAGVMQNPRHLVRRRGQEARLRCSPMKGHSHVYWYRQLPEEGLKFMVYLQKENIIDESGMPKERFSAEFPKEGPSILRIQQVVRGDSAAYFCASSLENSEQYFGPGTRLTVT.

CDR3 DNA sequence: TGTGCCAGCAGCCAAGAGTGGGGCCTTAATGAAAAACTGTTTTTT. This codes for CASSQEWGLNEKLFF. The J gene is TRBJ1-4, the V gene TRBV14; D perhaps matches TRBD1 (5 bases). CDR3 size: 15 residues. From germline, CDR1 is SGHDN and CDR2 FVKESK. Trimming pared 0 bases from V and 4 bases from J, leaving 9 bases between.

A word on this clone: The junction departs from the called germline gene at one end, perhaps through a read error. The chain joins TRBV9 to TRBJ1-2; D perhaps matches TRBD1 (5 bases). The germline V gene encodes CDR1 SGDLS and CDR2 YYNGEE. The CDR3 is 9 amino acids. The DNA for the CDR3 is TGTGCCATCTCACCGGGACTCAAGTTC. As protein: CAISPGLKF.

J is TRBJ2-1 and V is TRBV12-2; whether TRBD2, the table's D call, matches the DNA was not checked. TRBV12-2 is a pseudogene segment. The CDR3 length is 16 residues. In DNA, the CDR3 is TGTGCAAGTCGCTTAGAGCGGGACACATGGAACAATGAGCAGTTCTTC. This codes for CASRLERDTWNNEQFF.

This sequence joins TRBV9 and TRBJ2-1; D is ambiguous. V lost 3 bases to trimming and J lost 9 bases, with 13 bases between them. The CDR3 contains 13 residues. Germline CDR1 is SGDLS and CDR2 is YYNGEE. This CDR3 reads CASSERPIAEQFF. The CDR3 DNA follows: TGTGCCAGCAGCGAGCGACCGATTGCTGAGCAGTTCTTC.

The chain uses TRBV28 and TRBJ2-7; 7 nucleotides align to TRBD1. V trimming: 5 bases; J trimming: 0 bases; junction bases outside the gene matches: 7. The germline gives CDR1 MDHEN, CDR2 SYDVKM. This CDR3 is 15 amino acids long. CDR3 protein: CASSRTGSPSYEQYF. The CDR3 nucleotides read TGTGCCAGCAGTCGGACAGGCTCGCCCTCCTACGAGCAGTACTTC.

The chain joins TRBV19 to TRBJ1-5, with 7 positions matching TRBD1. This CDR3 comprises 14 residues. Trimming at V came to 8 bases and at J to 2 bases, leaving 6 bases not matched to a gene. Germline loops: CDR1 LNHDA, CDR2 SQIVND (reference sequence). CDR3 in DNA: TGTGCCAGTCAAGACAGGGCGCGCAATCAGCCCCAGCATTTT. Translated, it gives CASQDRARNQPQHF.

This sequence joins TRBV2 and TRBJ2-7, with D possibly TRBD2 on 5 matching bases. V lost 7 bases, J lost 2 bases, and 18 bases lay in between. The CDR3 sequence is 15 residues long. Per the germline V gene, CDR1 is SNHLY and CDR2 is FYNNEI. Here the CDR3 DNA reads TGTGCCAGCACTACTTGGGGAGCCAGTACCTACGAGCAGTACTTC. Encoded protein: CASTTWGASTYEQYF.

The V and J genes are TRBV18 and TRBJ1-4; weak D call: TRBD1 (5 bases). This CDR3 contains 14 residues. Germline V gene sequence: CDR1 KGHSH, CDR2 LQKENI. The germline V and J ends were trimmed by 2 bases and 5 bases, with 9 bases remaining between them. CDR3 nucleotide sequence: TGTGCCAGCTCACCAGCAGGGAGGAATGAAAAACTGTTTTTT. Translation: CASSPAGRNEKLFF.

The chain couples TRBV5-1 to TRBJ1-4; D perhaps matches TRBD1 (5 bases). Trimming removed 0 bases from V and 6 bases from J, with 9 bases in between. This CDR3 contains 14 residues. CDR1 and CDR2 (germline): SGHRS, YFSETQ. CDR3 region: CASSLVGEHEKLFF. Written as DNA, the CDR3 is TGCGCCAGCAGCTTGGTAGGGGAACATGAAAAACTGTTTTTT.

As to this clone: One end of the junction does not line up with germline, which may come from a read error. The gene calls are TRBV6-1 and TRBJ2-7; the match to TRBD1 covers 9 bases. CDR3 size: 12 residues. Germline assignment: CDR1 MNHNS and CDR2 SASEGT. Here the CDR3 reads CASRHGQGLIGF. The CDR3 nucleotides read TGTGCCAGCAGACATGGACAGGGGCTCATTGGCTTC.

The chain recombines TRBV5-4 with TRBJ2-7; TRBD1 is a possible D gene (5 bases). The CDR3 consists of 13 residues. V lost 5 bases and J 5 bases, leaving 14 bases between the germline ends. Germline CDR1 and CDR2: SGHNT and YYREEE (reference sequence). CDR3 nucleotide sequence: TGTGCCAGCAGTTTTGACAGCCGGGACGAGCAGTACTTC. This sequence encodes CASSFDSRDEQYF.

The chain is built from TRBV7-9 and TRBJ1-1; 8 nucleotides match TRBD1. Germline loops: CDR1 SEHNR, CDR2 FQNEAQ (reference sequence). The CDR3 loop spans 15 amino acids. With 5 bases clipped from V and 2 bases from J, the junction kept 7 bases outside the gene matches. The CDR3 DNA follows: TGTGCCAGCAGCACTCGACAGGGGACCAACACTGAAGCTTTCTTT. Its translation: CASSTRQGTNTEAFF.

V and J are TRBV7-9 and TRBJ1-6, with D perhaps matching TRBD1 (6 bases). The CDR3 is 15 residues long. Germline lookup yields CDR1 SEHNR and CDR2 FQNEAQ (reference sequence). Trimming took off 2 bases at V and 7 bases at J, with 12 bases between the two ends. The CDR3 is CASSLRGSENSPLHF. CDR3 nucleotides: TGTGCCAGCAGCTTAAGGGGGTCGGAGAATTCACCCCTCCACTTT.

This chain uses TRBV10-3 with TRBJ1-2, with 11 bases identical to TRBD1. The germline CDR1 and CDR2 sequences are ENHRY and SYGVKD. J was trimmed by 5 bases and V by 5 bases; bases with no gene match: 4. This CDR3 comprises 14 residues. The CDR3 bases are TGTGCCATCAGTAAGGGACAGGGGGAATATGGCTACACCTTC. Its translation: CAISKGQGEYGYTF.

The genes are TRBV2 and TRBJ2-3, with a possible D match to TRBD2 (6 bases). The CDR3 length is 14 residues. Between the trimmed V and J ends, which lost 1 base and 2 bases, there was a span of 7 bases. The germline V gene has CDR1 SNHLY and CDR2 FYNNEI. This CDR3 reads CASSEGGVTDTQYF. DNA of the CDR3: TGTGCCAGCAGTGAAGGCGGGGTCACAGATACGCAGTATTTT.

The chain has TRBV5-1 and TRBJ1-2; D might be TRBD1 (5 bases). The CDR3 has 14 residues. V was pared by 0 bases and J by 8 bases, with 14 bases between. Germline V gene lookup returns CDR1 SGHRS and CDR2 YFSETQ. The CDR3 protein is CASSLETAGKGYTF. CDR3 nucleotide sequence: TGCGCCAGCAGCTTGGAGACAGCGGGTAAGGGCTACACCTTC.